Listed below are T cell receptor beta chains from one sample, sequenced in a study of Ad26.COV2.S vaccination and SARS-CoV-2 variants. The protocol was immunoSEQ multiplex PCR, while the TCRdb copy is restricted to in-frame clones and leaves out a portion. The sample has roughly 450,000 clones, approximately 92% seen once. The starting material was peripheral blood, obtained in a trial of Ad26.COV2.S vaccine versus placebo. Receptors originate from a person aged 18-60 years who received the Ad26.COV2.S COVID-19 vaccine or a placebo. Each CDR3 is given with its conserved first and last residue. Each record gives: clone size, D gene, J gene, V gene, CDR3 protein, CDR3 DNA. D genes are given only for firm matches. Clone size, where shown, is once, few, many, or a class for clones that have expanded.

>-|TRBD1|TRBJ1-1|TRBV5-1
CASSLEFDRDPYMNTEAFF
TGCGCCAGCAGCTTGGAGTTCGACAGGGACCCCTACATGAACACTGAAGCTTTCTTT
>-|-|TRBJ2-3|TRBV30
CAWSGTGKGTDTQYF
TGTGCCTGGAGTGGGACGGGAAAGGGCACAGATACGCAGTATTTT
>once|-|TRBJ1-3|TRBV21-1
CASSPRQGRRSGNTIYF
TGTGCCAGCAGCCCGAGACAGGGGAGGCGGTCTGGAAACACCATATATTTT
>-|-|TRBJ2-2|TRBV25-1
CASSEEGSATGELFF
TGTGCCAGCAGTGAAGAGGGGAGCGCAACCGGGGAGCTGTTTTTT
>-|TRBD2|TRBJ2-7|TRBV19
CASSITLAGYEQYF
TGTGCCAGTAGTATAACTCTAGCGGGCTACGAGCAGTACTTC
>-|TRBD2|TRBJ2-3|TRBV10-2
CASSVGLAGEWGLGTDTQYF
TGCGCCAGCAGCGTTGGACTAGCGGGAGAGTGGGGCCTAGGCACAGATACGCAGTATTTT
>-|-|TRBJ1-1|TRBV3-1/TRBV3-2
CASSQAGGYTEAFF
TGTGCCAGCAGCCAAGCGGGGGGGTACACTGAAGCTTTCTTT
>-|TRBD2|TRBJ2-7|TRBV6-5
CASTSGTSGHYEQYF
TGTGCCAGCACCAGCGGGACTAGCGGACACTACGAGCAGTACTTC
>-|-|TRBJ2-2|TRBV19
CASSERQPNTGELFF
TGTGCCAGTAGTGAAAGACAGCCCAACACCGGGGAGCTGTTTTTT
>-|TRBD2|TRBJ2-7|TRBV5-1
CASSPGGGLREQYF
TGCGCCAGCAGCCCGGGGGGGGGCTTACGGGAGCAGTACTTC
>-|-|TRBJ2-3|TRBV30
CAWSVASATDTQYF
TGTGCCTGGAGTGTAGCTAGCGCCACAGATACGCAGTATTTT
>-|TRBD1|TRBJ2-7|TRBV28
CAIHRDRGSYEQYF
TGTGCCATCCATCGGGACAGGGGTTCCTACGAGCAGTACTTC
>once|TRBD2|TRBJ2-3|TRBV7-3
CASSLTPTSGPTDTQYF
TGTGCCAGCAGCTTAACGCCGACTAGCGGGCCCACAGATACGCAGTATTTT
>-|-|TRBJ1-3|TRBV12-2
CASLQGVGNTIYF
TGTGCAAGTCTACAGGGGGTTGGAAACACCATATATTTT
>few|-|TRBJ1-1|TRBV15
CATSRGTVNTEAFF
TGTGCCACCAGCAGAGGAACAGTGAACACTGAAGCTTTCTTT
>-|-|TRBJ1-5|TRBV15
CATSRGTVARNQPQHF
TGTGCCACCAGCAGAGGGACAGTAGCCAGGAATCAGCCCCAGCATTTT
>-|TRBD1|TRBJ2-7|TRBV5-1
CASSLLPWTGNEQYF
TGCGCCAGCAGCTTACTCCCTTGGACAGGGAACGAGCAGTACTTC
>-|-|TRBJ2-1|TRBV29-1
CSVVMTRSLGNEQFF
TGCAGCGTCGTAATGACTAGGTCCTTGGGTAATGAGCAGTTCTTC
>-|-|TRBJ1-1|TRBV19
CATHSRMNTEAFF
TGTGCCACCCATTCCCGGATGAACACTGAAGCTTTCTTT
>-|-|TRBJ2-1|TRBV9
CASSATGAEQFF
TGTGCCAGCAGCGCAACGGGAGCTGAGCAGTTCTTC
>-|TRBD2|TRBJ2-1|TRBV5-1
CASKDQAGMHEQFF
TGCGCCAGCAAAGATCAAGCGGGAATGCATGAGCAGTTCTTC
>-|-|TRBJ2-2|TRBV7-3
CASSLTGTTGELFF
TGTGCCAGCAGCTTAACAGGGACGACCGGGGAGCTGTTTTTT
>-|-|TRBJ2-1|TRBV6-5
CASHPTAGSYNEQFF
TGTGCCAGCCACCCCACCGCAGGCTCCTACAATGAGCAGTTCTTC
>-|TRBD1|TRBJ1-3|TRBV19
CATGTGLLPTIYF
TGTGCGACCGGGACAGGCCTACTCCCCACCATATATTTT
>-|-|TRBJ2-1|TRBV7-2
CASSLVSGYNEQFF
TGTGCCAGCAGCTTAGTGAGCGGGTACAATGAGCAGTTCTTC
>few|-|TRBJ1-1|TRBV5-1
CASSLIGDTEAFF
TGCGCCAGCAGCTTGATTGGGGACACTGAAGCTTTCTTT